One and the same sample provided the 9 T cell receptor beta chains below, sequenced in a study of CD4 T cells in relation to SARS-CoV-2 and coronaviruses. Clones were read by immunoSEQ multiplex PCR, and TCRdb kept only the in-frame ones, dropping some. The sample lists around 11,000 clones, approximately 82% occurring once. Before the COVID-19 pandemic, during about 2011-2019, CD4+ T cells were taken from unexposed donors. CD4+ T cells were isolated from the cells after roughly 11 days of culture. No antigen is known for these receptors. The source material was CD4+ T cells from PBMCs, cultured in vitro. All receptors come from a human donor in good health.

This clone appeared a few times. The chain couples TRBV4-1 to TRBJ1-3; D unclear. Germline V gene data show CDR1 as MGHRA and CDR2 as YSYEKL. The CDR3 extends over 16 amino acids. V was trimmed by 0 bases and J by 4 bases, leaving 13 bases between them. The CDR3 is CASSQDDWVRGNTIYF. For the CDR3, the DNA is TGCGCCAGCAGCCAAGACGATTGGGTTCGGGGAAACACCATATATTTT.

The rearrangement links TRBV19 to TRBJ2-2; perhaps TRBD2 as D (6 bases). V was shortened by 3 bases and J by 1 base, with 9 bases between the two germline ends. The germline V gene has CDR1 LNHDA and CDR2 SQIVND (reference sequence). This CDR3 region has 15 residues. The CDR3 DNA follows: TGTGCCAGTAGTATCGTGGGAGGGAACACCGGGGAGCTGTTTTTT. Translated, it gives CASSIVGGNTGELFF.

V and J are TRBV20-1 and TRBJ2-5, with unresolved D. Germline CDR1 is DFQATT and CDR2 is SNEGSKA (reference sequence). Trimming pared 0 bases from V and 5 bases from J, leaving 4 bases between. This CDR3 comprises 11 residues. The CDR3 DNA reads TGCAGTGCTAGAGATCAGGAGACCCAGTACTTC. It specifies CSARDQETQYF.

This clone turned up a few times. V usage is TRBV10-2 and J usage is TRBJ2-1; 10 bases match TRBD1. V was clipped by 8 bases and J by 3 bases; unmatched bases: 7. Germline V gene sequence: CDR1 WSHSY, CDR2 SAAADI. The length of the CDR3 is 15 residues. Here the CDR3 reads CASGSRDRGYNEQFF. DNA of the CDR3: TGCGCCAGCGGGTCCCGGGACAGGGGCTACAATGAGCAGTTCTTC.

The V and J genes are TRBV7-2 and TRBJ2-1; 10 bases are shared with TRBD2. Germline loops: CDR1 SGHTA, CDR2 FQGNSA. CDR3 length: 15 residues. The ends lost 5 bases at V and 7 bases at J; junction bases unmatched: 8. The CDR3 DNA follows: TGTGCCAGCAGCCAAGGGGCTAGCGGGAGAAATGAGCAGTTCTTC. Translation gives CASSQGASGRNEQFF.

V is TRBV6-1 and J is TRBJ1-5; D is perhaps TRBD1 (5 bases). Germline-derived CDR1 and CDR2 are MNHNS and SASEGT. The V end lost 0 bases, the J end lost 6 bases, and 15 bases lay between the germline ends. The CDR3 totals 16 residues. In DNA, the CDR3 is TGTGCCAGCAGTGAAGCGTTCGGTCAGGGTGGTCAGCCCCAGCATTTT. Its protein product is CASSEAFGQGGQPQHF.

The chain couples TRBV5-1 to TRBJ1-1; TRBD1 matches 8 bases. J gave up 2 bases and V 5 bases, and 8 bases lay outside the gene matches. Germline V gene lookup returns CDR1 SGHRS and CDR2 YFSETQ. The CDR3 runs to 15 residues. CDR3 DNA: TGCGCCAGCAGTCCCGGACAGGGCGGAAACACTGAAGCTTTCTTT. It yields the protein CASSPGQGGNTEAFF. Variable domain in full (rest from reference TRBV5-1 and TRBJ1-1): KAGVTQTPRYLIKTRGQQVTLSCSPISGHRSVSWYQQTPGQGLQFLFEYFSETQRNKGNFPGRFSGRQFSNSRSEMNVSTLELGDSALYLCASSPGQGGNTEAFFGQGTRLTVV.

The rearrangement uses TRBV7-9 and TRBJ1-1; D is ambiguous. V lost 4 bases, J lost 9 bases, and 12 bases lay in between. The CDR3 runs 12 residues. The germline V gene has CDR1 SEHNR and CDR2 FQNEAQ (reference sequence). The CDR3 spells CASSSEGGKAFF. CDR3 in DNA: TGTGCCAGCAGCTCCGAAGGAGGGAAAGCTTTCTTT.

This clone was seen more than once but under ten times. This chain connects TRBV7-2 to TRBJ2-7, with D tentatively TRBD1 (5 bases). Germline V lookup: CDR1 SGHTA, CDR2 FQGNSA. V lost 9 bases to trimming and J lost 7 bases, with 13 bases between them. The CDR3 sequence is 11 residues long. The DNA for the CDR3 is TGTGCCAGTACCAGGGCGCGGGAGCAGTACTTC. Protein sequence: CASTRAREQYF.